The 14 T cell receptor beta chains listed next were all sequenced from one sample in a study of CD8+CD57+ T cells in acquired aplastic anemia (dated by TCRdb to 2016 to 2019). Sequencer: Illumina HiSeq 2000. Genomic DNA served as template for TCR beta VDJ combination and CDR3 sequence profiling. In TCRdb, the public reads were trimmed at Q25 with fastp and aligned with MiXCR, with productive beta chains retained. All rows with the same CDR3 protein become a single entry with the most common DNA and genes. In all, the sample holds 400,000 to 500,000 distinct CDR3 sequences, and 55% to 75% of those were seen once. The top ten clonotypes cover 3% to 5% of the sample. The sequenced material came from sorted CD4+, CD8+, or CD8+CD57+ T cells (not recorded which) from PBMCs. The receptors stem from a human donor in good health, serving as a control.

This clonotype came up a few times. This rearrangement joins TRBV3-2 to TRBJ1-2. TRBV3-2 is labeled a pseudogene. The CDR3 loop spans 13 amino acids. CDR3 sequence: CASSQASPAGYTF. CDR3 nucleotides: TGTGCCAGCAGCCAAGCCTCCCCGGCGGGCTACACCTTC.

The chain carries TRBV4-3 and TRBJ2-5; D is undetermined. V lost 6 bases to trimming and J lost 8 bases, with 22 bases between them. CDR1 and CDR2 from the germline V gene are LGHNA and YSLEER. The CDR3 has 15 amino acids. The chain's CDR3 is CASRSMAPCMATQYF. Written as DNA, the CDR3 is TGCGCCAGCAGGTCAATGGCCCCCTGTATGGCTACCCAGTACTTC.

V is TRBV20-1 and J is TRBJ1-5; TRBD1 agrees at 9 bases. CDR3 size: 15 residues. The ends lost 6 bases at V and 5 bases at J; junction bases unmatched: 11. Germline-derived CDR1 and CDR2 are DFQATT and SNEGSKA (reference sequence). Written as DNA, the CDR3 is TGCAGTGCAGCCCCCGGGACAGGGAGGGATCAGCCCCAGCATTTT. It is translated as CSAAPGTGRDQPQHF.

Regarding this clonotype: The junction shows a germline mismatch at one end, possibly a read error. The chain combines TRBV10-1 with TRBJ2-3; possibly TRBD1 for D (7 bases). The germline V gene has CDR1 WNHNN and CDR2 SYGVQD (reference sequence). This CDR3 is built from 16 residues. CDR3 loop: CAISVAGGQGGATQYF. CDR3 in DNA: TGTGCCATCAGCGTAGCAGGGGGGCAGGGTGGAGCTACGCAGTATTTT.

The CDR3 DNA sequence: TGTGCCAGCAGCTTGGATTGGGGGCAGGAGTATGGCTACACCTTC. This encodes CASSLDWGQEYGYTF. J is TRBJ1-2 and V is TRBV7-2; weak D call: TRBD1 (6 bases). V was cut by 3 bases and J by 5 bases, with 16 bases left in between. The CDR3 length is 15 residues. Germline values: CDR1 SGHTA, CDR2 FQGNSA.

This clonotype was counted ten times or more. The chain recombines TRBV5-6 with TRBJ2-1; D may be TRBD1 (6 bases). Germline V CDR1 and CDR2: SGHDT, YYEEEE. The CDR3 is made up of 13 amino acids. Trimming removed 5 bases at V and 6 bases at J, with 12 bases between. The CDR3 spells CASRPTGFNEQFF. In DNA form, the CDR3 reads TGTGCCAGCAGGCCGACAGGATTCAATGAGCAGTTCTTC.

On this clonotype: The final CDR3 position lacks the conserved phenylalanine or tryptophan, pointing to a likely read error. Because the CDR3's place on the DNA is in doubt, the DNA is left out and the CDR3 is given as listed by TCRdb. The chain carries TRBV2 and TRBJ2-5; TRBD2, the D gene given by the table, was not confirmed from the DNA. The CDR3 length equals 15 residues, ends included. Germline V gives CDR1 SNHLY, CDR2 FYNNEI. CDR3 residues: CASSFTSGEPRHLDY.

In the case of this clonotype: One end of the junction varies from germline; a read error may be responsible. The J gene is TRBJ1-6, the V gene TRBV7-6; D is possibly TRBD1 (5 bases). Germline-derived CDR1 and CDR2 are SGHVS and FNYEAQ. The CDR3 runs 14 residues. The CDR3 DNA sequence: TGTGCCAGCAGCAGCCAGGGCACAGAAACACCCCCCCCCTTT. Protein: CASSSQGTETPPPF. Combining the CDR3 with reference TRBV7-6 and TRBJ1-6 gives the whole variable domain GAGVSQSPRYKVTKRGQDVALRCDPISGHVSLYWYRQALGQGPEFLTYFNYEAQQDKSGLPNDRFSAERPEGSISTLTIQRTEQRDSAMYRCASSSQGTETPPPFGNGTRLTVT.

The rearrangement joins TRBV2 to TRBJ2-3, with D possibly being TRBD1 or TRBD2 (6 bases each). Germline CDR1 SNHLY, CDR2 FYNNEI. The V and J ends lost 3 bases and 4 bases respectively, with 14 bases between them. The CDR3 sequence is 15 residues long. The CDR3 DNA is TGTGCCAGCAGTGAGATTGGGGGGCCCTCAGATACGCAGTATTTT. It translates to CASSEIGGPSDTQYF. Complete variable domain (other parts from reference TRBV2 and TRBJ2-3): EPEVTQTPSHQVTQMGQEVILRCVPISNHLYFYWYRQILGQKVEFLVSFYNNEISEKSEIFDDQFSVERPDGSNFTLKIRSTKLEDSAMYFCASSEIGGPSDTQYFGPGTRLTVL.

V is TRBV19 and J is TRBJ2-7; D is perhaps TRBD2 (5 bases). The CDR3 contains 17 residues. Germline V CDR1 and CDR2: LNHDA, SQIVND (reference sequence). The V end was cut by 1 base, the J end by 4 bases, with 20 bases between. CDR3 sequence (DNA): TGTGCCAGTAGTATAGGAACCTCGGTGGCGGGTAGTTACGAGCAGTACTTC. It is translated as CASSIGTSVAGSYEQYF.

V usage is TRBV9 and J usage is TRBJ2-7; D perhaps matches TRBD1 (6 bases). The CDR3 runs 13 residues. Germline V gene lookup returns CDR1 SGDLS and CDR2 YYNGEE. V was pared by 9 bases and J by 10 bases, with 23 bases between. The CDR3 loop reads CATNRESSLNQYF. The CDR3 bases are TGTGCCACCAACAGGGAAAGCTCCCTCAACCAGTACTTC.

In its sample, this clonotype was seen many times. V gene TRBV6-6 combines with J gene TRBJ1-2; D remains unclear. CDR3 length: 11 residues. CDR1 is MNHNY and CDR2 is SVGAGI in the germline V gene (reference sequence). V shed 6 bases and J shed 6 bases, with 8 bases lying between them. This CDR3 is CASRTQDGYTF. The DNA of the CDR3 is TGTGCCAGCAGAACCCAAGATGGCTACACCTTC.

Turning to this clonotype: Without the conserved terminal phenylalanine or tryptophan, this CDR3 likely stems from a read error. Because the CDR3's place on the DNA is in doubt, the DNA is left out and the CDR3 is given as listed by TCRdb. V usage is TRBV19 and J usage is TRBJ1-1; the table's D call, TRBD1, has no DNA check behind it. The CDR3 sequence runs 16 residues, both termini included. The germline V gene encodes CDR1 LNHDA and CDR2 SQIVND (reference sequence). This CDR3 reads CASKDRDRDTQYFGSV.

The chain employs TRBV20-1 and TRBJ1-3; D not certain. The CDR3 is 15 residues long. CDR1 is DFQATT, CDR2 SNEGSKA, per germline (reference sequence). V was clipped by 3 bases and J by 5 bases, with 17 bases between them. As DNA, the CDR3 is TGCAGTGCTAGCCCGCCGGGGAACGATCGAAACACCATATATTTT. This sequence encodes CSASPPGNDRNTIYF.